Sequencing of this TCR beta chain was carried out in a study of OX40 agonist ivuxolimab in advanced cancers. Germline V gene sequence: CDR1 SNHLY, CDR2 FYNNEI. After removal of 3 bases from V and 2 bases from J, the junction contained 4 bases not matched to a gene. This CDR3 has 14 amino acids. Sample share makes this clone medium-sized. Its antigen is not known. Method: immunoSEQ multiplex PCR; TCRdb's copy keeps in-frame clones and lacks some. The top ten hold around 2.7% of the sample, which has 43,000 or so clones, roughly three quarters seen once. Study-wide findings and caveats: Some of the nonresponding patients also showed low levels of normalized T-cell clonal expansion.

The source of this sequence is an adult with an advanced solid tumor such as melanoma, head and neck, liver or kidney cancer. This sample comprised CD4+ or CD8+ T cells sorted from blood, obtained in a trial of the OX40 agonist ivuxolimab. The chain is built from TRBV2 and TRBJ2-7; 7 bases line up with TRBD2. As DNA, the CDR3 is TGTGCCAGCAGTGAGCGGGAGCTTCCCTACGAGCAGTACTTC. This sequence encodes CASSERELPYEQYF.